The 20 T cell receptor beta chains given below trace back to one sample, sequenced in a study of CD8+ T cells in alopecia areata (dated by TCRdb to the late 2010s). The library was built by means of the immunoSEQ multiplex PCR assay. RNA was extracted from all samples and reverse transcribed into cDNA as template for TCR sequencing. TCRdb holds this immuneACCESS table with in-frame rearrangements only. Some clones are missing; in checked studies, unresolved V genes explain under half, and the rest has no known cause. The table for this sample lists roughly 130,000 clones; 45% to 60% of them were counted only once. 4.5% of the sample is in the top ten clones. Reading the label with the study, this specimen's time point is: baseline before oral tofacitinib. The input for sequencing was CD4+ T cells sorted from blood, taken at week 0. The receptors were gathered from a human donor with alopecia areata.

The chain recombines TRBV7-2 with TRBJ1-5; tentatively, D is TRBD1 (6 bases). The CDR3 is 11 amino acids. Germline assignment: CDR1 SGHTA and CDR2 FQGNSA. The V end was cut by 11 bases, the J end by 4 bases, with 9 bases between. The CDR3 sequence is CAVGGNQPQHF. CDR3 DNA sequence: TGTGCCGTAGGGGGGAATCAGCCCCAGCATTTT.

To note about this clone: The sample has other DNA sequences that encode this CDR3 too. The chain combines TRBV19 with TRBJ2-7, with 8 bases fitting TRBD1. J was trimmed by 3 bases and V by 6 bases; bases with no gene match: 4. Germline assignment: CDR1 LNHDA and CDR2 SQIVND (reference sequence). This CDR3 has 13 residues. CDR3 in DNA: TGTGCCAGTAGCGACACAGGGGGCTACGAGCAGTACTTC. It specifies CASSDTGGYEQYF.

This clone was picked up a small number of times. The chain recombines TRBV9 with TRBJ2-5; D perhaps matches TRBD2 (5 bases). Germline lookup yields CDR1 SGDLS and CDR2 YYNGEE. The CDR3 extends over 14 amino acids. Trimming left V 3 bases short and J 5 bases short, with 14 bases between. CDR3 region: CASSAWTHGETQYF. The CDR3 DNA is TGTGCCAGCAGCGCGTGGACTCATGGGGAGACCCAGTACTTC.

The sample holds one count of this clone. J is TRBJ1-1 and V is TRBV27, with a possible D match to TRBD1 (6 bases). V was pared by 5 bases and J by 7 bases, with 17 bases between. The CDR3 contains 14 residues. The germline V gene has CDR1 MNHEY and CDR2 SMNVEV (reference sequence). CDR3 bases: TGTGCCAGCAGTCGAAAAGGTGGGGGCTTTGAAGCTTTCTTT. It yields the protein CASSRKGGGFEAFF.

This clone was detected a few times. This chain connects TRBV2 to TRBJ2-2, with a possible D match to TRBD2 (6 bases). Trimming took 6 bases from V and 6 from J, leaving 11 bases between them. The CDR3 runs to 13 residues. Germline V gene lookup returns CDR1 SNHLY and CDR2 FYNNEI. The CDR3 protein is CASRGLTAGELFF. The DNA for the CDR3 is TGTGCCAGCAGGGGACTTACCGCCGGGGAGCTGTTTTTT.

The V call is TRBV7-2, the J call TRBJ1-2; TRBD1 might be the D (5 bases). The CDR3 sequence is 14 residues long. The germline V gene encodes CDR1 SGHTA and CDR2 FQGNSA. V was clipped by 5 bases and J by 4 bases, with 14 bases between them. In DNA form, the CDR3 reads TGTGCCAGCAGCGGCTTCCAGGGAGGCTATGGCTACACCTTC. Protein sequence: CASSGFQGGYGYTF.

The CDR3 here is CASSLGWEYEQYF. In DNA, the CDR3 is TGTGCCAGCAGCTTAGGTTGGGAATACGAGCAGTACTTC. The chain recombines TRBV7-9 with TRBJ2-7, with unresolved D. V was cut by 1 base and J by 4 bases, with 8 bases left in between. The CDR3 loop spans 13 amino acids. Looked up from germline, CDR1 is SEHNR and CDR2 is FQNEAQ (reference sequence). Variable domain in full (rest from reference TRBV7-9 and TRBJ2-7): DTGVSQNPRHKITKRGQNVTFRCDPISEHNRLYWYRQTLGQGPEFLTYFQNEAQLEKSRLLSDRFSAERPKGSFSTLEIQRTEQGDSAMYLCASSLGWEYEQYFGPGTRLTVT.

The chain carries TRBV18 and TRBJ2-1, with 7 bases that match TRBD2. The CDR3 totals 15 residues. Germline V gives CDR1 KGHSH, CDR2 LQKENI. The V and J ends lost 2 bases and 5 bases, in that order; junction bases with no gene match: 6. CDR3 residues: CASSPGRESNNEQFF. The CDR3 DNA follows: TGTGCCAGCTCACCAGGGCGGGAGAGTAACAATGAGCAGTTCTTC.

CDR3 DNA sequence: TGTGCCAGCAGCCGCGACAGGCAAGAGACCCAGTACTTC. This encodes CASSRDRQETQYF. V gene TRBV11-1 combines with J gene TRBJ2-5; TRBD1 might be the D (6 bases). CDR3 length equals 13 residues. V shed 5 bases and J shed 2 bases, with 9 bases lying between them. Germline V CDR1 and CDR2: SGHAT, FQDESV (reference sequence).

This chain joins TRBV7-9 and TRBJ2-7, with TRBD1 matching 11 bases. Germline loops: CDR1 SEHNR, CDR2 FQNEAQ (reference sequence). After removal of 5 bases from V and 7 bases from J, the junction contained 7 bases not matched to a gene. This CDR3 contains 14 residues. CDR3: CASSPGQGASEQYF. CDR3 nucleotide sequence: TGTGCCAGCAGCCCCGGACAGGGGGCGTCTGAGCAGTACTTC. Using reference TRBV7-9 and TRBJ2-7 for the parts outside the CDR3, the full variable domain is DTGVSQNPRHKITKRGQNVTFRCDPISEHNRLYWYRQTLGQGPEFLTYFQNEAQLEKSRLLSDRFSAERPKGSFSTLEIQRTEQGDSAMYLCASSPGQGASEQYFGPGTRLTVT.

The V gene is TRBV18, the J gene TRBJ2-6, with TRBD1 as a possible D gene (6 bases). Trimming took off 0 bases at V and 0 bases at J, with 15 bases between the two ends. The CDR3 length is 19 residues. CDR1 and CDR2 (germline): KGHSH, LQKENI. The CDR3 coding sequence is TGTGCCAGCTCACCACCGCGGGCAGGGGCGTCCTCTGGGGCCAACGTCCTGACTTTC. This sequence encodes CASSPPRAGASSGANVLTF. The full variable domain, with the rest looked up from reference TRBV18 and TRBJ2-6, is NAGVMQNPRHLVRRRGQEARLRCSPMKGHSHVYWYRQLPEEGLKFMVYLQKENIIDESGMPKERFSAEFPKEGPSILRIQQVVRGDSAAYFCASSPPRAGASSGANVLTFGAGSRLTVL.

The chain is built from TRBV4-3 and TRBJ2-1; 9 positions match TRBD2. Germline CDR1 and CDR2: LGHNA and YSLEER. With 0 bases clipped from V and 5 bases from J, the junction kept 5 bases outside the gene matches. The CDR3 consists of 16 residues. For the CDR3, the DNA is TGCGCCAGCAGCCAAGACTTAGCGGGGGCAAACAATGAGCAGTTCTTC. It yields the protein CASSQDLAGANNEQFF.

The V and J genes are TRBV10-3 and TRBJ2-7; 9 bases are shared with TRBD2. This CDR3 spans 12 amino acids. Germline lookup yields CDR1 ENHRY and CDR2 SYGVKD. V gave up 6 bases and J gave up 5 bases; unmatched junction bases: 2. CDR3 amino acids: CAIRLAGHEQYF. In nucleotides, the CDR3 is TGTGCCATCAGACTAGCGGGCCACGAGCAGTACTTC.

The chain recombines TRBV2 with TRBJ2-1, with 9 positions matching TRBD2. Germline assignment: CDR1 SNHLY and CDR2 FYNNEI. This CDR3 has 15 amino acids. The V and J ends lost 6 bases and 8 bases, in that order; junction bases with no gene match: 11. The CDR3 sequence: CASSPPGLASHEQFF. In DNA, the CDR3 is TGTGCCAGCAGCCCACCGGGACTAGCCTCCCATGAGCAGTTCTTC.

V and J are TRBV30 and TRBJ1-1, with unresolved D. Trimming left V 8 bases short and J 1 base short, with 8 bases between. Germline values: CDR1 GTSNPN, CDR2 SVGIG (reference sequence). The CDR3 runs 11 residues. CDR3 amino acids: CAAERNTEAFF. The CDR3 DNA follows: TGTGCCGCGGAGAGGAACACTGAAGCTTTCTTT.

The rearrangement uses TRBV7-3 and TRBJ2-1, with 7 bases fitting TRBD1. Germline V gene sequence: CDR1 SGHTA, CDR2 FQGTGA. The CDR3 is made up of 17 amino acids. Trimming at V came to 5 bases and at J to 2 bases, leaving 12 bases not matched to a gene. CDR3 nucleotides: TGTGCCAGCAGCCCGGGACCTCAAAGGGGGCCCTACAATGAGCAGTTCTTC. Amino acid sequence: CASSPGPQRGPYNEQFF.

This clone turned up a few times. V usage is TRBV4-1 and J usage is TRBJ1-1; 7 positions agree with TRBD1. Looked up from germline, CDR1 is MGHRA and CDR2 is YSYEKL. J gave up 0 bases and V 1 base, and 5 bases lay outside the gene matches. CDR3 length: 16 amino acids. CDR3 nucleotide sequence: TGCGCCAGCAGCCAAGGGACAGGTTGGATGAACACTGAAGCTTTCTTT. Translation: CASSQGTGWMNTEAFF.

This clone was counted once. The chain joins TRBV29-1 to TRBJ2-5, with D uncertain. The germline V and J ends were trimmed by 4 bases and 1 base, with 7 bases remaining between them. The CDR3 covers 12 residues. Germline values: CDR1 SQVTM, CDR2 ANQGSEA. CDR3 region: CSVGVSQETQYF. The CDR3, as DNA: TGCAGCGTTGGAGTCAGCCAAGAGACCCAGTACTTC. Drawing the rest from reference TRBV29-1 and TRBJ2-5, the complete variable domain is SAVISQKPSRDICQRGTSLTIQCQVDSQVTMMFWYRQQPGQSLTLIATANQGSEATYESGFVIDKFPISRPNLTFSTLTVSNMSPEDSSIYLCSVGVSQETQYFGPGTRLLVL.

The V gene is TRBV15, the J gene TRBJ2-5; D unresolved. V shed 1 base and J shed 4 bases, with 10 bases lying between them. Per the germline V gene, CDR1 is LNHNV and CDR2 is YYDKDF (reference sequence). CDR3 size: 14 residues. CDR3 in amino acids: CATSRALVGETQYF. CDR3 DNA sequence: TGTGCCACCAGCAGAGCGTTGGTGGGAGAGACCCAGTACTTC.

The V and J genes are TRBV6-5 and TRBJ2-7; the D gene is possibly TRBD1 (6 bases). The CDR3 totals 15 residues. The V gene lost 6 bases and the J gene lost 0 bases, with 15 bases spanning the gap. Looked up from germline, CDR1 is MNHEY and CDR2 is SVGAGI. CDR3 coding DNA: TGTGCCAGCAGATACCGACAGGAATTCTCCTACGAGCAGTACTTC. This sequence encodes CASRYRQEFSYEQYF.